This T cell receptor (beta chain) originates from a study of cytomegalovirus exposure and HLA in healthy donors (dated by TCRdb to 2015 to 2018). Context from the whole study: According to a later analysis, one platform produced both the 120 validation repertoires and the 620 or so repertoires of the first cohort. The study aimed to test whether cataloging public T cell receptors could reveal signatures of past pathogen exposure. Along with the roughly 700-subject first cohort, a separate validation cohort of more than 90 different subjects was used. To predict cytomegalovirus infection status, the study brought together high-throughput TCR immunosequencing, statistical association of individual TCRs with disease status, and machine learning.

Overall study results and their limits: Most TCR sequences were seen in very few donors, while some public TCRs were found in many individuals. All 120 or so repertoires were used to score co-occurrence in the validation cohort in a later analysis, because that analysis had no HLA typing for the cohort. The study gave a list of under 200 TCR beta chains associated with cytomegalovirus. A later analysis found that TCRs clustered in the first cohort also tended to co-occur in the 120 validation repertoires, with 94% of cluster scores above 0. According to the authors, the approach could potentially be generalized to other disease states and immunological phenotypes. The classifier was reported to diagnose cytomegalovirus status with high specificity and sensitivity in both the original and validation cohorts. Three of the identified cytomegalovirus-associated TCR beta chains were confirmed in vitro to be specific for cytomegalovirus antigens.

CDR1 and CDR2 (SGHNT, YENEEA) derive from the germline V gene. Including the terminal cysteine and phenylalanine, the CDR3 comprises 16 residues. Just CDR3 DNA is preserved here, 48 bases in frame from base 1. V loses 0 bases of germline sequence and J loses 4 bases, and the interval between the two ends is 15 bases. Receptors were amplified or captured by the immunoSEQ multiplex PCR assay. Under the source paper's analysis protocol: A statistical classification framework was built to diagnose cytomegalovirus status from the catalog of TCR beta chain sequences. In TCRdb, the immuneACCESS table is reduced to in-frame sequences with V and J assigned. These tables do not hold every clone; where another copy was compared, an unresolved V gene accounts for under half, and the others remain unexplained. D and trimming were read from the DNA, whereas the V and J calls and clone size are those reported in that table. Within this sample are under 300,000 clones, with around 86% of them counted one time only. The ten largest clones represent around 1.2% of the sample.

Separate from the roughly 660-subject first cohort, the validation cohort of roughly 130 subjects was the group to which the donors belonged. This clone has just a few counts. No cognate antigen has been identified for it. No base quality values were provided; no much bigger clone lies one nucleotide off. Rearrangement joined TRBV11-3 to TRBJ1-1, with TRBD1 tentatively as D gene (6 bases match). This clonotype was obtained from a woman aged 30 to 39 in good health and CMV-seropositive. The specimen sequenced was PBMCs. The nucleotide sequence is TGTGCCAGCAGCTTAGATGGTAGGGGGGGCAGCACTGAAGCTTTCTTT. Its product reads: CASSLDGRGGSTEAFF.